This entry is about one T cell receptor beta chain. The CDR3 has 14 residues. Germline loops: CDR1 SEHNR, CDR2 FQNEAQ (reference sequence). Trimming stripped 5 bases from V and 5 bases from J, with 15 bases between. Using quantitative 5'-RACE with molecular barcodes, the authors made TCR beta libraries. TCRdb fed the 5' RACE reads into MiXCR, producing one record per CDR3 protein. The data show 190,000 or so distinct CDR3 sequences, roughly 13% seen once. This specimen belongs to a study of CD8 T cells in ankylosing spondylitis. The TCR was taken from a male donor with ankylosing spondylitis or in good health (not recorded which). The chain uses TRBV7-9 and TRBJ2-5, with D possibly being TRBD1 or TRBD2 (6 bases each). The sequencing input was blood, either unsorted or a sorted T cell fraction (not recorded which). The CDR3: CASSPWGARETQYF. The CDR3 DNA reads TGTGCCAGCAGCCCCTGGGGGGCCCGGGAGACCCAGTACTTC.